The clone carrying this TCR beta chain is medium-sized. Antigen specificity is unknown. The entry originates in a study of CD8+ T cells in alopecia areata. Study-wide context: Treated patients took oral tofacitinib at 5 to 10 mg twice daily. Tofacitinib ran for 6 to 18 months before 6 months off drug. Study-level results: Patients displayed less clarity in TCR sharing than mice, a finding possibly related to HLA. There was only one nonresponder, so it was unclear how baseline CD8+ expansion relates to response.

The treatment here: oral pan-JAK inhibitor, 5-10 mg twice daily. Sequencing relied on a cDNA template that was reverse transcribed from extracted RNA. Generated by immunoSEQ multiplex PCR, the TCRdb table keeps only in-frame clones and is missing some. This sample has 210,000 or so clones; approximately 70% occur once, and the top ten carry 0.95% to 1.5%. Trimming removed 8 bases at V and 0 bases at J, with 16 bases between. The CDR3 is made up of 15 amino acids. Germline V CDR1 and CDR2: SGHRS, YFSETQ. The source is a human donor with alopecia areata. This sample comprised CD4+ T cells sorted from blood, obtained around week 46, from a patient treated with tofacitinib. The rearrangement uses TRBV5-1 and TRBJ2-3; the D call may be TRBD1 or TRBD2 (5 bases each). The CDR3 loop reads CASSDGTPSTDTQYF. The CDR3, as DNA: TGCGCCAGTTCTGACGGGACGCCGAGCACAGATACGCAGTATTTT.